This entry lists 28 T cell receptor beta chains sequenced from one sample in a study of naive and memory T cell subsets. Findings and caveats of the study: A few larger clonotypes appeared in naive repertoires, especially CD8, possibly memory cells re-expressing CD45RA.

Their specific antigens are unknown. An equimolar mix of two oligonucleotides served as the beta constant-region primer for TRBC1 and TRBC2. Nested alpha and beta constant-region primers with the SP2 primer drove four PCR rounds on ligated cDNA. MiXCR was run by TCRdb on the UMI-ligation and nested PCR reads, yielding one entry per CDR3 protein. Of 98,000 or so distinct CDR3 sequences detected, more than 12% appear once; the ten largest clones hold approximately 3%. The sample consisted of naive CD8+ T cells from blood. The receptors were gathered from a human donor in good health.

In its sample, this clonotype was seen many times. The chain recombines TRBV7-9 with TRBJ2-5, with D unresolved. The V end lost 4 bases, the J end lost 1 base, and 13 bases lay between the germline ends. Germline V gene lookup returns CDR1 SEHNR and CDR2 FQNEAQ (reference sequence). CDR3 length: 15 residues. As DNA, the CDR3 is TGTGCCAGCAGCTCCCTCCTGCTAGGCCAAGAGACCCAGTACTTC. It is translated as CASSSLLLGQETQYF.

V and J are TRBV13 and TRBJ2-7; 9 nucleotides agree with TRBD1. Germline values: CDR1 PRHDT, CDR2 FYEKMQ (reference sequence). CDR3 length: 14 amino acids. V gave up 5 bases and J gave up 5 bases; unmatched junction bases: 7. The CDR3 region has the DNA TGTGCCAGCAGCCTGGGGACAGGGAAAGACGAGCAGTACTTC. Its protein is CASSLGTGKDEQYF.

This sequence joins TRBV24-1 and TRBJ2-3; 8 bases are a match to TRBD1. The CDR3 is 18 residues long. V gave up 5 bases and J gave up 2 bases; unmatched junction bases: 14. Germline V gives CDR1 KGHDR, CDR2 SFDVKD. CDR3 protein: CATSGPTGEGVSTDTQYF. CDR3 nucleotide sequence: TGTGCCACCAGTGGCCCGACAGGGGAAGGGGTCTCCACAGATACGCAGTATTTT.

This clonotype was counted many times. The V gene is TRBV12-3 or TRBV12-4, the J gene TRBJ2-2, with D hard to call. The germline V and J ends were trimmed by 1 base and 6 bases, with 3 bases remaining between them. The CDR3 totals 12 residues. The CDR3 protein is CASSLGSGELFF. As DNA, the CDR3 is TGTGCCAGCAGTTTAGGGTCCGGGGAGCTGTTTTTT.

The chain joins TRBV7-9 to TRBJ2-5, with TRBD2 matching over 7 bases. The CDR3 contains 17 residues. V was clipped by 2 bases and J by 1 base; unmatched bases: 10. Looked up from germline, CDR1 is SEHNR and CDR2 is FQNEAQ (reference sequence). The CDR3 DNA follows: TGTGCCAGCAGCTTATGGGGCCTAGCGGATTCCCAAGAGACCCAGTACTTC. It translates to CASSLWGLADSQETQYF.

CDR3 nucleotide sequence: TGCAGCGGAGGGGTTCTAGAGACCCAGTACTTC. Protein sequence: CSGGVLETQYF. The chain combines TRBV29-1 with TRBJ2-5, with D tentatively TRBD1 or TRBD2 (5 bases each). The CDR3 is 11 amino acids. Trimming left V 7 bases short and J 4 bases short, with 10 bases between. Germline CDR1 is SQVTM and CDR2 is ANQGSEA.

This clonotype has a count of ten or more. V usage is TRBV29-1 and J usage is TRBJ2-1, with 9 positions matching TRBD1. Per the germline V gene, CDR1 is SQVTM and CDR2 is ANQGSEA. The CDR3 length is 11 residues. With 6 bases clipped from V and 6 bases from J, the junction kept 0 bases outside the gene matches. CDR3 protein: CSVTGGNEQFF. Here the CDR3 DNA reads TGCAGCGTGACAGGGGGCAATGAGCAGTTCTTC.

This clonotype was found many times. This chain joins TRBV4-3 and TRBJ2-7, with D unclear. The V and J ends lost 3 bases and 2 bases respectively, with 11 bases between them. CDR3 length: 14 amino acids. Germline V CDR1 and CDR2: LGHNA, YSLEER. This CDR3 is CASSQDPYTYEQYF. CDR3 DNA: TGCGCCAGCAGCCAGGACCCGTACACCTACGAGCAGTACTTC.

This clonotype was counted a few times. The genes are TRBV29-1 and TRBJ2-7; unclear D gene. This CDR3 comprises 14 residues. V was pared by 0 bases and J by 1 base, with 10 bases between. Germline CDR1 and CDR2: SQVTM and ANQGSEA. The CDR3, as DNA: TGCAGCGTTGAAGAAGGCCCAGGTTCCTACGAGCAGTACTTC. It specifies CSVEEGPGSYEQYF.

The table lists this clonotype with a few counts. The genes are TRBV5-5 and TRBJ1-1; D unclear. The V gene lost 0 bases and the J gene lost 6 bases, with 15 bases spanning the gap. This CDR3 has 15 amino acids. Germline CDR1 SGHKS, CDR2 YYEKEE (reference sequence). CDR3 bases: TGTGCCAGCAGCTTGGTCCGTGTGGGTTTCGCTGAAGCTTTCTTT. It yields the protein CASSLVRVGFAEAFF.

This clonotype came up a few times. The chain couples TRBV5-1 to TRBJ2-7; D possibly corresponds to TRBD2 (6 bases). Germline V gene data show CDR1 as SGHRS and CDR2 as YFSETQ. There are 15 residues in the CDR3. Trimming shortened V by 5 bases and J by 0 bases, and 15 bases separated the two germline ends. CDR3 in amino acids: CASRPSESFSYEQYF. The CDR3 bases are TGCGCCAGCAGACCTAGCGAATCCTTCTCCTACGAGCAGTACTTC.

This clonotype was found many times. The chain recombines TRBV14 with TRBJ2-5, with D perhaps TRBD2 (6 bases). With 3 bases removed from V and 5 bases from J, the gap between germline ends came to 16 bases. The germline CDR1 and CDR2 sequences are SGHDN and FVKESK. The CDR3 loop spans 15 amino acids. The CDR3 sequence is CASSHLSGSGETQYF. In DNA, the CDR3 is TGTGCCAGCAGCCACCTCTCCGGGAGCGGGGAGACCCAGTACTTC.

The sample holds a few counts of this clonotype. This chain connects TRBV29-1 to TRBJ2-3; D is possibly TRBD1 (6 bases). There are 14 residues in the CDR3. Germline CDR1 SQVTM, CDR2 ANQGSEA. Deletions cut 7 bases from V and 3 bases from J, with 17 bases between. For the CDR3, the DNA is TGCAGCGGAGGTGGGGCAGGGGTGACAGATACGCAGTATTTT. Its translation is CSGGGAGVTDTQYF.

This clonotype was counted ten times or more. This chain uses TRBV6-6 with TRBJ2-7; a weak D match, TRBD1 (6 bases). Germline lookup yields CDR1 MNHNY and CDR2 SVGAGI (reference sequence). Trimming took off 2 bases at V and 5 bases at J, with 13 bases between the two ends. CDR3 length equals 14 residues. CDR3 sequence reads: CASSYRLDSHEQYF. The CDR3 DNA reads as TGTGCCAGCAGTTACCGACTGGACAGCCACGAGCAGTACTTC.

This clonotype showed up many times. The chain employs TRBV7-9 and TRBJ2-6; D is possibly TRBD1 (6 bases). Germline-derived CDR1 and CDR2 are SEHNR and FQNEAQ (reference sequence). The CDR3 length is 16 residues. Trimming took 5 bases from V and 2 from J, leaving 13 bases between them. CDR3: CASSPGESAGANVLTF. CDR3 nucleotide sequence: TGTGCCAGCAGCCCAGGGGAAAGCGCTGGGGCCAACGTCCTGACTTTC.

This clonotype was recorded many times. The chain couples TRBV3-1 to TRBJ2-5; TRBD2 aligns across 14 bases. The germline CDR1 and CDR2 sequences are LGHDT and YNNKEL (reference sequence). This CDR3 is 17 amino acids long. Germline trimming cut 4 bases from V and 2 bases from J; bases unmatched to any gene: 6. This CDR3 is CASSRLAGGGGQETQYF. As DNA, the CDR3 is TGTGCCAGCAGCCGACTAGCGGGAGGGGGTGGACAAGAGACCCAGTACTTC.

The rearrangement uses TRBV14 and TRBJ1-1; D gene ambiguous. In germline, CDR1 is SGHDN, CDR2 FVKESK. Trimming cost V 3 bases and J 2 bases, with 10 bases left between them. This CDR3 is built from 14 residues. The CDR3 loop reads CASSQTAINTEAFF. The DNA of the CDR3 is TGTGCCAGCAGCCAGACGGCGATTAACACTGAAGCTTTCTTT.

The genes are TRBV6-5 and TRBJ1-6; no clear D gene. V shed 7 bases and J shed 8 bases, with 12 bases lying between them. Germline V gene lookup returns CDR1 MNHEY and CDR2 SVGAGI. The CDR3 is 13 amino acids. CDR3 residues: CASNARGHSPLHF. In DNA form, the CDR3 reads TGTGCCAGCAACGCCAGAGGCCATTCACCCCTCCACTTT.

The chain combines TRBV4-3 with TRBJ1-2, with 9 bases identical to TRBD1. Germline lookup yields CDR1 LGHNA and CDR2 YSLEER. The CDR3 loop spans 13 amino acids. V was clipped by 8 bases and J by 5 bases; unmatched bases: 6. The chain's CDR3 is CASRGDRVYGYTF. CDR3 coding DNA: TGCGCCAGCCGCGGGGACAGGGTATATGGCTACACCTTC.

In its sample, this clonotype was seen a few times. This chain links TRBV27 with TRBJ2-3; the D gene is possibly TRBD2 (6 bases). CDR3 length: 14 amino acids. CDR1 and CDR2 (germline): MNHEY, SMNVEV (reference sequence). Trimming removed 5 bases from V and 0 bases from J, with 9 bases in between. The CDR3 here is CASSPGDSTDTQYF. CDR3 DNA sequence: TGTGCCAGCAGTCCGGGGGACAGCACAGATACGCAGTATTTT.

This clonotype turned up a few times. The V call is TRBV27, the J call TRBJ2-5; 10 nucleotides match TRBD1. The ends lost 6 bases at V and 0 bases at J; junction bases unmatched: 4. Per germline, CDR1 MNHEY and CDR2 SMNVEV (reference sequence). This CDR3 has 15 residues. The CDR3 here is CASRDRGKYQETQYF. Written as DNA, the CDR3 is TGTGCCAGCAGGGACAGGGGGAAGTACCAAGAGACCCAGTACTTC.

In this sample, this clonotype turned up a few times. The CDR3 nucleotides read TGTGCCAGCATCGCCGAGCAGGGGGTTCGGAACACTGAAGCTTTCTTT. Translated: CASIAEQGVRNTEAFF. The chain links TRBV28 to TRBJ1-1; 7 bases are shared with TRBD1. Germline V gene lookup returns CDR1 MDHEN and CDR2 SYDVKM. The CDR3 has 16 amino acids. V was pared by 7 bases and J by 1 base, with 12 bases of the junction left unmatched.

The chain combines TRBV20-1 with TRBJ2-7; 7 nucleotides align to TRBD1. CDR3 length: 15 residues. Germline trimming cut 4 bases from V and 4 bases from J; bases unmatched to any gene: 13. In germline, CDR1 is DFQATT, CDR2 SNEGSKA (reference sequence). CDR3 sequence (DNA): TGCAGTGCTATGGCCCCCGGGACAGTCGATTACGAGCAGTACTTC. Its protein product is CSAMAPGTVDYEQYF.

CDR3: CASSGGATDYEQYF. In DNA, the CDR3 is TGTGCCAGCAGCGGTGGGGCGACAGACTACGAGCAGTACTTC. This chain joins TRBV5-4 and TRBJ2-7; D perhaps matches TRBD1 (5 bases). CDR1 is SGHNT and CDR2 is YYREEE in the germline V gene (reference sequence). The CDR3 totals 14 residues. The V end lost 4 bases, the J end lost 3 bases, and 14 bases lay between the germline ends.

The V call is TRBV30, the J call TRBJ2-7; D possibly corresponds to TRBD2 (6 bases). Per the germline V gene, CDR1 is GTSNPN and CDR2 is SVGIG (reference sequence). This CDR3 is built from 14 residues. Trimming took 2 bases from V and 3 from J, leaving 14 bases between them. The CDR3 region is CAWSRLGLDYEQYF. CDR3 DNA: TGTGCCTGGAGTCGTTTGGGACTGGACTACGAGCAGTACTTC.

CDR3 nucleotides: TGTGCCAGTAGGAATGCTCCGGGACAGGGCCCTGACGAGCAGTACTTC. It specifies CASRNAPGQGPDEQYF. V usage is TRBV12-3 or TRBV12-4 and J usage is TRBJ2-7, with TRBD1 matching 9 bases. V lost 9 bases, J lost 5 bases, and 17 bases stayed unmatched. This CDR3 is built from 16 residues.

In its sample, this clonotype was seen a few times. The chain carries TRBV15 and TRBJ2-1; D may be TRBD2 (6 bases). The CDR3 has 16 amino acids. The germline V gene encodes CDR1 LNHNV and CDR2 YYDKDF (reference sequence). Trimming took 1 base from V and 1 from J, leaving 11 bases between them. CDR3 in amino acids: CATSRVPRESYNEQFF. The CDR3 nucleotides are TGTGCCACCAGCAGAGTCCCCCGGGAGTCCTACAATGAGCAGTTCTTC.

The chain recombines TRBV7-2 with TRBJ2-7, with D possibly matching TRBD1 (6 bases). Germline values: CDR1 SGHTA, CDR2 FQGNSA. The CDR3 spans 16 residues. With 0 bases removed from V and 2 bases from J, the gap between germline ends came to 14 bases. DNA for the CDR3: TGTGCCAGCAGCTTAGCCGGACAGACTTTGGCCTACGAGCAGTACTTC. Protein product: CASSLAGQTLAYEQYF.